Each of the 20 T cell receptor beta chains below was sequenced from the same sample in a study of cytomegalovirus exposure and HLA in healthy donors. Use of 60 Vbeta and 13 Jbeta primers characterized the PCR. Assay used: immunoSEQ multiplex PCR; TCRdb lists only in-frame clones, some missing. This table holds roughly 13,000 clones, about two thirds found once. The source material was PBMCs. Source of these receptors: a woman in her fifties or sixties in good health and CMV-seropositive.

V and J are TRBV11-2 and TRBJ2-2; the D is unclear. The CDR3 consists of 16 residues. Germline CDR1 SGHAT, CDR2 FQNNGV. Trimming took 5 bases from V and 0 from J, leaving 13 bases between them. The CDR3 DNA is TGTGCCAGCAGCCCACTCGTTTCAACGAACACCGGGGAGCTGTTTTTT. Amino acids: CASSPLVSTNTGELFF.

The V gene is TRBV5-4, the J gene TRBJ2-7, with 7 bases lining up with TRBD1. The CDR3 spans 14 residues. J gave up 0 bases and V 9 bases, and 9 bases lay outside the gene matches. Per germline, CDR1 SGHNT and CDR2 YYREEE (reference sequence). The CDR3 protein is CAMQDRESSYEQYF. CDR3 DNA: TGTGCCATGCAAGACAGGGAAAGCTCCTACGAGCAGTACTTC.

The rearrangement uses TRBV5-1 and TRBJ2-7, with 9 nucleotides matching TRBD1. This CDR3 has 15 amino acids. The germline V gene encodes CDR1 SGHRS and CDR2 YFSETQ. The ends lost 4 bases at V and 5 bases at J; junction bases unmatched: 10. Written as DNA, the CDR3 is TGCGCCAGCAGCCCCGGGGACAGGGATTACCACGAGCAGTACTTC. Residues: CASSPGDRDYHEQYF. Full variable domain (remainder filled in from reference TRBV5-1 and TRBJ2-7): KAGVTQTPRYLIKTRGQQVTLSCSPISGHRSVSWYQQTPGQGLQFLFEYFSETQRNKGNFPGRFSGRQFSNSRSEMNVSTLELGDSALYLCASSPGDRDYHEQYFGPGTRLTVT.

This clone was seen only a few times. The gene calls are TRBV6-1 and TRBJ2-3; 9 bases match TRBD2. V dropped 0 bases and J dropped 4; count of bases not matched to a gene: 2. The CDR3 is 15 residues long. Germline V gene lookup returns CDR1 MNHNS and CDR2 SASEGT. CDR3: CASSEAAGGSDTQYF. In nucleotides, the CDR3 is TGTGCCAGCAGTGAAGCGGCGGGAGGGTCAGATACGCAGTATTTT.

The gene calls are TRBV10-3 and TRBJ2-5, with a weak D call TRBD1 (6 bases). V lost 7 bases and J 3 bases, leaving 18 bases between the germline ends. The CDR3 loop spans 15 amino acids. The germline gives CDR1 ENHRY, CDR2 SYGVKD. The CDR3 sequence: CAITHREHGKETQYF. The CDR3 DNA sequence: TGTGCCATCACCCACAGGGAACACGGGAAAGAGACCCAGTACTTC.

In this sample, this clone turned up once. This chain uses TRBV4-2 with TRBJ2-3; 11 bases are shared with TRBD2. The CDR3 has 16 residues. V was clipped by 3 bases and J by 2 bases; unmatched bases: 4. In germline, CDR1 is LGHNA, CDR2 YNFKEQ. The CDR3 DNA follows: TGTGCCAGCAGCCAGACTAGCGGGACGATCACAGATACGCAGTATTTT. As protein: CASSQTSGTITDTQYF.

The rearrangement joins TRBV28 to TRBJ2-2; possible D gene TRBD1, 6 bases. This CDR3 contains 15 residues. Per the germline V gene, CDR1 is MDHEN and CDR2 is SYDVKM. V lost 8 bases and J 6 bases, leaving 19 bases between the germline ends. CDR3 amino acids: CASRGNREFAGELFF. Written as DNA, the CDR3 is TGTGCCAGCCGGGGCAACAGGGAGTTTGCCGGGGAGCTGTTTTTT.

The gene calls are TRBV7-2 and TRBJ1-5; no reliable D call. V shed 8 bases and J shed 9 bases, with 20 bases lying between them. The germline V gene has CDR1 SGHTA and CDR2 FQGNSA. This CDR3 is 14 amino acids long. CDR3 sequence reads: CASRSEVGEGPQHF. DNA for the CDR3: TGTGCCAGCCGCAGTGAAGTTGGGGAGGGGCCCCAGCATTTT.

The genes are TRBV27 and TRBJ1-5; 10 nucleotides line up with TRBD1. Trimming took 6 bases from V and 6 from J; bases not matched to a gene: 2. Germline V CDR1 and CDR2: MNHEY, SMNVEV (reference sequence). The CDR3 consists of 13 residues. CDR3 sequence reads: CASSRTGGQPQHF. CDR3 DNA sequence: TGTGCCAGCAGCAGGACAGGGGGTCAGCCCCAGCATTTT.

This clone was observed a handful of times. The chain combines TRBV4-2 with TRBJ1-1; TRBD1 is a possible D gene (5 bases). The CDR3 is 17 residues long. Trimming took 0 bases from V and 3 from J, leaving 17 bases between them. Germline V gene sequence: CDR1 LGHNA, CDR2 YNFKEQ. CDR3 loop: CASSQEEGAGGYTEAFF. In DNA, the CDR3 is TGTGCCAGCAGCCAAGAAGAAGGCGCGGGGGGATACACTGAAGCTTTCTTT.

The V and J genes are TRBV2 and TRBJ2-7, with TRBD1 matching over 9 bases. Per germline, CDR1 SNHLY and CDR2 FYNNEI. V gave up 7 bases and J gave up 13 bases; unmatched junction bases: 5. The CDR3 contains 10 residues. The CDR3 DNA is TGTGCCAGCATCCGGGACAGGGACTACTTC. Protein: CASIRDRDYF.

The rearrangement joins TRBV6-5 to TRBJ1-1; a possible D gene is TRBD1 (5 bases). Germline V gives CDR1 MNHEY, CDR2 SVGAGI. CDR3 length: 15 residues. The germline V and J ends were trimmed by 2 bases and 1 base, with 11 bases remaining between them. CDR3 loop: CASSYGQGGNTEAFF. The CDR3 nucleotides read TGTGCCAGCAGTTACGGCCAGGGAGGGAACACTGAAGCTTTCTTT.

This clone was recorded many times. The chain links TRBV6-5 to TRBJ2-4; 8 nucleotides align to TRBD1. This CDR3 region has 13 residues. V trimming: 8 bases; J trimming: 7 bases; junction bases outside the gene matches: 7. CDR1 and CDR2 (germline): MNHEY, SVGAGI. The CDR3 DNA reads TGTGCCAGCTATGGACAGGGCCGTAACATTCAGTACTTC. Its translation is CASYGQGRNIQYF.

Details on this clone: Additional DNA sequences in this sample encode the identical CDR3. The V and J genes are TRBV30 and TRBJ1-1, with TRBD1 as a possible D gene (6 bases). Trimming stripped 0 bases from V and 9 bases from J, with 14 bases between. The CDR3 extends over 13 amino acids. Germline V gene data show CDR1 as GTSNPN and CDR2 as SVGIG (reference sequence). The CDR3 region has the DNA TGTGCCTGGAGTGTTGACAGGAGAGACAAAGCTTTCTTT. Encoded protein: CAWSVDRRDKAFF.

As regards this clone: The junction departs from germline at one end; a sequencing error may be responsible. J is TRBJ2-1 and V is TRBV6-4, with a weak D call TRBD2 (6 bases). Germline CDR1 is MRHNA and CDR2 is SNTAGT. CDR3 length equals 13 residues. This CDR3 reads CAGSDRGYNEQFF. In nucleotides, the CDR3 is TGTGCCGGCAGTGACCGGGGGTACAATGAGCAGTTCTTC.

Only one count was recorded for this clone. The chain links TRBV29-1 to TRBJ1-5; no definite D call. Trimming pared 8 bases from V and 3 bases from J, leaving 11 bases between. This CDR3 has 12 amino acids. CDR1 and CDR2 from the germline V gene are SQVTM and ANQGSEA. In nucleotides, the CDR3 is TGCAGCATTCGAGACACCAATCAGCCCCAGCATTTT. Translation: CSIRDTNQPQHF.

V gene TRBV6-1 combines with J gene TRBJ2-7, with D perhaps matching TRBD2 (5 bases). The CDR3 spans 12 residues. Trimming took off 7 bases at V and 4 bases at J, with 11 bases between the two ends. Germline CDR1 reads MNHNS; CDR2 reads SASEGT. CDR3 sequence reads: CASKGLMYEQYF. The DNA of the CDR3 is TGTGCCAGCAAAGGACTGATGTACGAGCAGTACTTC.

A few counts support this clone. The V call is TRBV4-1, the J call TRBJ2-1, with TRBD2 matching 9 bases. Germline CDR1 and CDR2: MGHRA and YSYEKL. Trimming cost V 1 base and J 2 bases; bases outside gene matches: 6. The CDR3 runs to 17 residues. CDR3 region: CASSQGRRGGTYNEQFF. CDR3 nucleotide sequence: TGCGCCAGCAGCCAAGGTCGGCGGGGGGGGACCTACAATGAGCAGTTCTTC.

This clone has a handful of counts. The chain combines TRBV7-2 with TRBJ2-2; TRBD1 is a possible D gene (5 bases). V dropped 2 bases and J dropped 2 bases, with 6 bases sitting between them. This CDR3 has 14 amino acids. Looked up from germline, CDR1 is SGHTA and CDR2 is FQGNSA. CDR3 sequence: CASSLRTNTGELFF. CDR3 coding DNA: TGTGCCAGCAGCTTACGGACAAACACCGGGGAGCTGTTTTTT.

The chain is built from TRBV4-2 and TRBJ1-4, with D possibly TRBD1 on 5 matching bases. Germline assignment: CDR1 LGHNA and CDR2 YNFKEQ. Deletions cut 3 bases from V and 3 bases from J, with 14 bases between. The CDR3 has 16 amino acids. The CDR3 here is CASSHGNRISNEKLFF. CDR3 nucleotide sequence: TGTGCCAGCAGCCATGGGAACAGGATCTCTAATGAAAAACTGTTTTTT.